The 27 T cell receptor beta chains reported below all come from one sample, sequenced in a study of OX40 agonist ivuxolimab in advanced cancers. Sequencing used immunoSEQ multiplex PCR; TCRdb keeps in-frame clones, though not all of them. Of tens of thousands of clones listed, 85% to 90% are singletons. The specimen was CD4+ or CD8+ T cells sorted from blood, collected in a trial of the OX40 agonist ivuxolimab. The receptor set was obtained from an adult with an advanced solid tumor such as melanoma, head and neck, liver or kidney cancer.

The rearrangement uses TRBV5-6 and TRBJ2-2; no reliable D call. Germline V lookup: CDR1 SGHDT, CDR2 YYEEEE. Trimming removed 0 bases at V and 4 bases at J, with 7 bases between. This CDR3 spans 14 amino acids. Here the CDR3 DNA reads TGTGCCAGCAGCTTGGGGATGGGCACCGGGGAGCTGTTTTTT. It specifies CASSLGMGTGELFF.

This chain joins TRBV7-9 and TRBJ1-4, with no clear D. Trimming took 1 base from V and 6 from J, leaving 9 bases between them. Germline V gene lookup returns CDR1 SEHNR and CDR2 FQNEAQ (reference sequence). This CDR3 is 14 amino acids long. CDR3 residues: CASSLGSFDEKLFF. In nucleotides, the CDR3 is TGTGCCAGCAGCTTAGGCAGTTTTGATGAAAAACTGTTTTTT.

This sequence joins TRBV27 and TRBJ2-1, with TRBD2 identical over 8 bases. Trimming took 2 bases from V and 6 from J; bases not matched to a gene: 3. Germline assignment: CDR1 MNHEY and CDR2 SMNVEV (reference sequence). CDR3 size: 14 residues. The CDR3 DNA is TGTGCCAGCAGTTTAGGGCTAGCGGGCAATGAGCAGTTCTTC. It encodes CASSLGLAGNEQFF.

CDR3 DNA sequence: TGTGCCAGCAGCTTAACAGGGAATGAGGAGACCCAGTACTTC. It translates to CASSLTGNEETQYF. The rearrangement joins TRBV7-2 to TRBJ2-5; maybe TRBD1 (6 bases). V lost 2 bases and J lost 5, with 12 bases in between. This CDR3 comprises 14 residues. Germline CDR1 reads SGHTA; CDR2 reads FQGNSA.

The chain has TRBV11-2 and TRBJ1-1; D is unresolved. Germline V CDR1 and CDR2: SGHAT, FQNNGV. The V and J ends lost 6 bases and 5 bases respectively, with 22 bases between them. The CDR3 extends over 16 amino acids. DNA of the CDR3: TGTGCCAGCAGGCAGTATAGAACATTCGAGGAAACTGAAGCTTTCTTT. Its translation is CASRQYRTFEETEAFF.

The CDR3 here is CASSGSEAGGSPLHF. The CDR3 coding sequence is TGTGCCAGCAGTGGATCGGAGGCCGGTGGTTCACCCCTCCACTTT. V and J are TRBV6-1 and TRBJ1-6; D gene ambiguous. The germline V gene encodes CDR1 MNHNS and CDR2 SASEGT. The CDR3 totals 15 residues. V lost 4 bases, J lost 9 bases, and 16 bases lay in between.

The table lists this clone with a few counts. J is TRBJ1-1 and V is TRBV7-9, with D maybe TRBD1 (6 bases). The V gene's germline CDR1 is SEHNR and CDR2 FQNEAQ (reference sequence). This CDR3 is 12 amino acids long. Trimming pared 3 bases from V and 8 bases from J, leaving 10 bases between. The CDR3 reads CASSFQGREAFF. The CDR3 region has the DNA TGTGCCAGCAGCTTTCAGGGGCGAGAAGCTTTCTTT.

CDR3 protein: CASSLGGLHEQFF. CDR3 nucleotides: TGTGCCAGCAGCTTGGGGGGTTTGCATGAGCAGTTCTTC. V and J are TRBV5-6 and TRBJ2-1, with no clear D. The CDR3 contains 13 residues. The V gene lost 0 bases and the J gene lost 8 bases, with 9 bases spanning the gap. Germline loops: CDR1 SGHDT, CDR2 YYEEEE.

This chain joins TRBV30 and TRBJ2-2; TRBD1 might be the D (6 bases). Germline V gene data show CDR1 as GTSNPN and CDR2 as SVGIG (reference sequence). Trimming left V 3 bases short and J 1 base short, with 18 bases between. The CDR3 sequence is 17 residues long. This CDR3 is CAWSSVMGARNTGELFF. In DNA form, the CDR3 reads TGTGCCTGGAGCTCTGTGATGGGGGCGCGGAACACCGGGGAGCTGTTTTTT.

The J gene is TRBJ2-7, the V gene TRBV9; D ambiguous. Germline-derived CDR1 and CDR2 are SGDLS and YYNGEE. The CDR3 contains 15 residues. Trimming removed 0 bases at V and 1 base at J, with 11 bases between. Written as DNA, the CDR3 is TGTGCCAGCAGCGTAGGGAGCGCGGCGTCCTACGAGCAGTACTTC. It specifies CASSVGSAASYEQYF.

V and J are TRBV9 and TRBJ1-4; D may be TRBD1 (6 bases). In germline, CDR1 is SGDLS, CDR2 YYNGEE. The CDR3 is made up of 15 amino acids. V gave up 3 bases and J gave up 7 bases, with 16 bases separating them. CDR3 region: CASSGAGAGSEKLFF. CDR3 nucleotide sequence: TGTGCCAGCAGCGGCGCGGGGGCTGGCTCTGAAAAACTGTTTTTT.

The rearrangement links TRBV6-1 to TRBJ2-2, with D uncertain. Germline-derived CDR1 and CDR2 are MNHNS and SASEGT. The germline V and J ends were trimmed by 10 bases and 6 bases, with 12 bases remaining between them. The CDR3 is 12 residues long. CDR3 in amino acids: CATTWGPGELFF. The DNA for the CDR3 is TGTGCCACCACCTGGGGTCCCGGGGAGCTGTTTTTT.

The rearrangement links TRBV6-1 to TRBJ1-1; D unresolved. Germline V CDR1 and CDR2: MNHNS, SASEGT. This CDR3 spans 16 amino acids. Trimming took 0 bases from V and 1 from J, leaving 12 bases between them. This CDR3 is CASSEARMWENTEAFF. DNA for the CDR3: TGTGCCAGCAGTGAAGCGCGGATGTGGGAGAACACTGAAGCTTTCTTT.

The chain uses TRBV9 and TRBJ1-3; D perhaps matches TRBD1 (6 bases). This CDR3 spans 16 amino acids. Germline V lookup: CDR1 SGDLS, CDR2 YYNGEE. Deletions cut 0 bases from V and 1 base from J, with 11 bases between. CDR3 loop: CASSVVDRLSGNTIYF. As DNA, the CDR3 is TGTGCCAGCAGCGTAGTGGACAGACTGTCTGGAAACACCATATATTTT.

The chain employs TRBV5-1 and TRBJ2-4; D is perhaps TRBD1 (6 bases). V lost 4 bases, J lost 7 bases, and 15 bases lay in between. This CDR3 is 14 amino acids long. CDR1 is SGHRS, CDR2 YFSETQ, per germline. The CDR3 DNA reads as TGCGCCAGCAGCCCCCTCGTGGGGGCTAACATTCAGTACTTC. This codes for CASSPLVGANIQYF.

The chain's CDR3 is CASSPAARDGRNQPQHF. The CDR3 bases are TGTGCCAGCTCACCCGCAGCCCGGGACGGCCGGAATCAGCCCCAGCATTTT. The V call is TRBV18, the J call TRBJ1-5; a weak D match, TRBD1 (5 bases). CDR1 KGHSH and CDR2 LQKENI come from the germline V gene. CDR3 size: 17 residues. Trimming left V 3 bases short and J 4 bases short, with 19 bases between.

For the CDR3, the DNA is TGTGCCAGCAGTGAAGAGGGCTGGACTAGCGGTATCTACGAGCAGTACTTC. This gives the protein CASSEEGWTSGIYEQYF. The V gene is TRBV6-4, the J gene TRBJ2-7, with 10 bases fitting TRBD2. The CDR3 is made up of 17 amino acids. V lost 3 bases, J lost 3 bases, and 11 bases stayed unmatched. In germline, CDR1 is MRHNA, CDR2 SNTAGT.

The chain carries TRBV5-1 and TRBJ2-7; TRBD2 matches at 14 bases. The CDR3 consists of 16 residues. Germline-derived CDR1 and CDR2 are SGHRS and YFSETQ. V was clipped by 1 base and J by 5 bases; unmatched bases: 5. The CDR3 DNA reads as TGCGCCAGCAGCTTGAGGACTAGCGGGGGGACTGACGAGCAGTACTTC. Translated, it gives CASSLRTSGGTDEQYF.

CDR3 nucleotide sequence: TGTGCCAGCAGGGAGACAGGGAGGGGTGAAAAACTGTTTTTT. This codes for CASRETGRGEKLFF. The rearrangement links TRBV25-1 to TRBJ1-4, with 7 bases aligning to TRBD1. The V and J ends lost 6 bases and 7 bases, in that order; junction bases with no gene match: 8. This CDR3 comprises 14 residues. Germline V gene sequence: CDR1 MGHDK, CDR2 SYGVNS.

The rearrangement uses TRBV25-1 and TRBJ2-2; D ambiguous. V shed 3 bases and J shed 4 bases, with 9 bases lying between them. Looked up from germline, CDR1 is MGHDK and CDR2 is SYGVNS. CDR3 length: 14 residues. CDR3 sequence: CASSDFSVTGELFF. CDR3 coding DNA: TGTGCCAGCAGTGATTTTTCCGTCACCGGGGAGCTGTTTTTT.

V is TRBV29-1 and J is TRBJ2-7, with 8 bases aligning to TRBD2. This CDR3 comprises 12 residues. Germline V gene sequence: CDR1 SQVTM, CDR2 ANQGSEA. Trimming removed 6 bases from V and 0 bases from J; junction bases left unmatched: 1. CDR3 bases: TGCAGCGTCGGGGGGGACTCCTACGAGCAGTACTTC. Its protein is CSVGGDSYEQYF.

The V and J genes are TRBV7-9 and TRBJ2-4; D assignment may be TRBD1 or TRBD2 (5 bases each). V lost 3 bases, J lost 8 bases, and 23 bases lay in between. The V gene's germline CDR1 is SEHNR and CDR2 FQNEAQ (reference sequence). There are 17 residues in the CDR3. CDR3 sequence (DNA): TGTGCCAGCAGCTTCGACCTCAGGGAGAAACTGAATTACATTCAGTACTTC. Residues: CASSFDLREKLNYIQYF.

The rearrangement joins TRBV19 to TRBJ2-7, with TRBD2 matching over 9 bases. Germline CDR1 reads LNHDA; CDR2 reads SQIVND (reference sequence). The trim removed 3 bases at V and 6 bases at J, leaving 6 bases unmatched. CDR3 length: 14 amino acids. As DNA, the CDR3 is TGTGCCAGTAGTATCGCGGGGGGGCCGAGCGAGCAGTACTTC. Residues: CASSIAGGPSEQYF.

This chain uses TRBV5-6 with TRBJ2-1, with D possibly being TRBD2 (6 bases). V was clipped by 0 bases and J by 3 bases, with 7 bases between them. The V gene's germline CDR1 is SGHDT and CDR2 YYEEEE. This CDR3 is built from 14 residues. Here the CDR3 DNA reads TGTGCCAGCAGCTTGGGCGGGGACTACAATGAGCAGTTCTTC. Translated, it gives CASSLGGDYNEQFF.

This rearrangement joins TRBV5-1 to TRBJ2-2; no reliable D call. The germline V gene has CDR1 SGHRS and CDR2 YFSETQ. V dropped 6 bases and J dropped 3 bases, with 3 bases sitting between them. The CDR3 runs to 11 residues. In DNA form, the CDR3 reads TGCGCCAGCACCGACACCGGGGAGCTGTTTTTT. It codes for CASTDTGELFF.

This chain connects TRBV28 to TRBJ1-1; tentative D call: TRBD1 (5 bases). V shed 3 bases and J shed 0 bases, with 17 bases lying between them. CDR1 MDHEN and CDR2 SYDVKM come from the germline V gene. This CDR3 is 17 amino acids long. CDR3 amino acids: CASSLSSEGRMNTEAFF. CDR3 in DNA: TGTGCCAGCAGTTTGAGTAGTGAGGGACGAATGAACACTGAAGCTTTCTTT.

CDR3 region: CASSYRADSSYEQYF. CDR3 coding DNA: TGTGCCAGCAGTTACCGGGCAGACAGTTCCTACGAGCAGTACTTC. The J gene is TRBJ2-7, the V gene TRBV6-6; D may be TRBD1 (5 bases). The CDR3 is made up of 15 amino acids. Germline CDR1 is MNHNY and CDR2 is SVGAGI (reference sequence). V lost 2 bases and J lost 1, with 12 bases in between.